This entry concerns a single T cell receptor (beta chain). Only one count was recorded for this clone. Which antigen it targets is not known. One base away there is no much larger clone; base qualities are not given. This specimen comes from a study of blood T cell repertoires in COVID-19 (dated by TCRdb to the early 2020s). Concerning the study at large: Samples covering the acute and convalescent phases of COVID-19 were provided by collaborators in the United States, Italy and Spain. The samples were drawn from two sources: the first 160 participants of the ongoing ImmuneRACE study, and 950 to 1,500 subjects contributed by 6 global collaborators. Where available, HLA class I and class II types were taken from metadata supplied by the sample provider and were not determined by assay-based typing. A de-identified subject ID, COVID-19 status, age in years and sex were almost always included in the sample metadata. The dataset comprised deeply sampled blood TCRbeta repertoires from subjects exposed to, actively infected with, or recovered from COVID-19. The material from the prospective study consisted of cDNA or gDNA derived from T cells, B-cell-depleted T cells, or PBMCs. A freely available public database, intended as a resource for researchers studying the immune response to SARS-CoV-2, is where the repertoires were released. Study-level results and caveats: Clinical and demographic metadata were provided uncurated, with the amount varying by source and participant.

TCRbeta CDR3 regions were amplified from genomic DNA using the immunoSEQ Assay, a bias-controlled multiplex PCR. Regarding the original processing steps: Nucleated cell counts per sample were estimated from amplification of reference gene primers within the assay. To quantify the absolute abundance of each unique TCRbeta CDR3 rearrangement, sequence reads were collapsed and filtered. For each sample, productive Simpson clonality was calculated as the square root of Simpson's diversity index across productive rearrangements. TCRdb obtained this table from immuneACCESS and retained in-frame rearrangements with V and J assigned. These tables miss some clones; where compared with another copy, unresolved V genes account for less than half of the shortfall, and the remainder is unexplained. V and J calls plus clone size are reproduced from that table; the DNA served to infer D and trimming. Counted in this sample were 200,000 to 250,000 clones; 84% of them appeared once. The ten largest make up 7.5% to 8% of the sample.

The junction carries 12 bases between V and J, which are trimmed by 9 bases and 4 bases respectively. The CDR3 sequence holds 12 residues, the cysteine and phenylalanine included. The read is trimmed to its CDR3 DNA, 36 bases read in frame from base 1. CDR1 LNHDA and CDR2 SQIVND are derived from the germline V gene (reference sequence). Each collaborating institution followed its own protocols to collect whole blood in K2EDTA tubes. Collaborator samples were shipped for TCRbeta analysis as frozen whole blood, isolated PBMCs, or DNA extracted from either sample type. The sample taken for sequencing was peripheral blood. This receptor chain uses TRBV19 and TRBJ1-2; TRBD1 is a weak D gene call, 6 bases matching. The clonotype was recovered from a woman between 45 and 60 years old with active or convalescent COVID-19. In nucleotide form, the sequence is TGTGCCAGCAGCGGGGGGGCCTATGGCTACACCTTC. The translation is CASSGGAYGYTF.